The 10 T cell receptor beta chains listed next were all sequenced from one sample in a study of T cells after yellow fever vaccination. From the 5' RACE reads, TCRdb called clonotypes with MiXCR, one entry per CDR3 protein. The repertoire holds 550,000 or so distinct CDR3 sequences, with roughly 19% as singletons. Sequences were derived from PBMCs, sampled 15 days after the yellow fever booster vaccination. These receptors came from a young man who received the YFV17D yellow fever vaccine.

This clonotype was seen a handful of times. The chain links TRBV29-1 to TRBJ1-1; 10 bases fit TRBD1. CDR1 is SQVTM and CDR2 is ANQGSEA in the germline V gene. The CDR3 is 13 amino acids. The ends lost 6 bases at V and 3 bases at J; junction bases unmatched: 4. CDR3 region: CSVGTGVDTEAFF. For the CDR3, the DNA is TGCAGCGTGGGGACAGGGGTTGACACTGAAGCTTTCTTT.

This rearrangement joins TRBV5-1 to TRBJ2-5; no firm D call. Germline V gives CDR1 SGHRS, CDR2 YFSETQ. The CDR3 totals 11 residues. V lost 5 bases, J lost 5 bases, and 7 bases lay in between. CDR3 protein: CASRNTETQYF. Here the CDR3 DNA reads TGCGCCAGCAGGAACACGGAGACCCAGTACTTC. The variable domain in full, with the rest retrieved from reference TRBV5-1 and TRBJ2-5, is KAGVTQTPRYLIKTRGQQVTLSCSPISGHRSVSWYQQTPGQGLQFLFEYFSETQRNKGNFPGRFSGRQFSNSRSEMNVSTLELGDSALYLCASRNTETQYFGPGTRLLVL.

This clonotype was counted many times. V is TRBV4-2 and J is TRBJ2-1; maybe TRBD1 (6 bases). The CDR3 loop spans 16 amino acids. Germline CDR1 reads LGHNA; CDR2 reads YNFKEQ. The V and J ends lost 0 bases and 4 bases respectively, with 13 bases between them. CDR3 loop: CASSQDRTAEYNEQFF. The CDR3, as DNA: TGTGCCAGCAGCCAAGATAGGACAGCCGAGTACAATGAGCAGTTCTTC.

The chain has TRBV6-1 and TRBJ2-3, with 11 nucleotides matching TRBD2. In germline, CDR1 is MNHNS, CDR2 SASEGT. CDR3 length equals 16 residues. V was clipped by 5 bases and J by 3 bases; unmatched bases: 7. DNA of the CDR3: TGTGCCAGCAGTCCTACTAGCGGGAGATCAACAGATACGCAGTATTTT. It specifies CASSPTSGRSTDTQYF.

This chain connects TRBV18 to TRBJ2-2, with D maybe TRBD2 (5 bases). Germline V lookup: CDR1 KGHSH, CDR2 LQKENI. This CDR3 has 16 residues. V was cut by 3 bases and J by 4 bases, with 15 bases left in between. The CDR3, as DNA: TGTGCCAGCTCACCGCCGTCCGGGGAAGGCACCGGGGAGCTGTTTTTT. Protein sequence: CASSPPSGEGTGELFF.

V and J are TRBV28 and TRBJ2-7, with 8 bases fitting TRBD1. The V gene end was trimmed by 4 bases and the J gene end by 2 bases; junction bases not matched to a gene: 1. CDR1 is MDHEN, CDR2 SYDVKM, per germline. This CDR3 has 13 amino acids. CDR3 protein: CASSWDRTYEQYF. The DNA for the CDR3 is TGTGCCAGCAGTTGGGACAGGACCTACGAGCAGTACTTC.

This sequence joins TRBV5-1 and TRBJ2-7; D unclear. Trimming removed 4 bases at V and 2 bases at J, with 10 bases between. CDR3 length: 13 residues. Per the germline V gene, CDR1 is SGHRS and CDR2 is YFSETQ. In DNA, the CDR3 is TGCGCCAGCAGCATGGGTTCGACCTACGAGCAGTACTTC. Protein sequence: CASSMGSTYEQYF.

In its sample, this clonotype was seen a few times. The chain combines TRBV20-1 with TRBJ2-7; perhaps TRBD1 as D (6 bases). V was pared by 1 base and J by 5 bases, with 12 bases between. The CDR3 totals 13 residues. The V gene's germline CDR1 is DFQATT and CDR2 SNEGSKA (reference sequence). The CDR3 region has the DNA TGCAGTGCTAGAGTCCACAGGGCGGACGAGCAGTACTTC. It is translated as CSARVHRADEQYF.

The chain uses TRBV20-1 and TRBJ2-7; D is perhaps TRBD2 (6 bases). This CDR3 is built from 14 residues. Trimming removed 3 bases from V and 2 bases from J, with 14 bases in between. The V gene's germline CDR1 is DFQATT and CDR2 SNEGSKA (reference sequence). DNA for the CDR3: TGCAGTGCTAGCCCCGGAGGGGCCACCTACGAGCAGTACTTC. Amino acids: CSASPGGATYEQYF.

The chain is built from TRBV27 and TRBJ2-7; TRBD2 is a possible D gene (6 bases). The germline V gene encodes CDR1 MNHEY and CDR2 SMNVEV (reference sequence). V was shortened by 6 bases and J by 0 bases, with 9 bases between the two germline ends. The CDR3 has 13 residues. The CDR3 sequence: CASRIGSSYEQYF. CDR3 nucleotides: TGTGCCAGCAGGATCGGGAGCTCCTACGAGCAGTACTTC.